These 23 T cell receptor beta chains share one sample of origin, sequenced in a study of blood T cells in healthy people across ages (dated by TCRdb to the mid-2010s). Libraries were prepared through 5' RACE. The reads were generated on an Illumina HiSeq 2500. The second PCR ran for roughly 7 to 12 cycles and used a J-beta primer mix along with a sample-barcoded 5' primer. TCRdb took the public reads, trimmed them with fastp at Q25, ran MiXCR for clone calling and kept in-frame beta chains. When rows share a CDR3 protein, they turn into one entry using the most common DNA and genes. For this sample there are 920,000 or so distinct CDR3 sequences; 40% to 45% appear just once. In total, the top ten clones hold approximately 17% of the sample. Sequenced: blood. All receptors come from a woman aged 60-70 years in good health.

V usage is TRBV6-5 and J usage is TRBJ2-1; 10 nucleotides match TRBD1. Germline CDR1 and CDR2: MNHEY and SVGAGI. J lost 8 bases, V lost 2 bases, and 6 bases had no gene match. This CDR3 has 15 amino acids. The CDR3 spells CASSYIGQGVHEQFF. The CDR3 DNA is TGTGCCAGCAGTTACATTGGACAGGGGGTCCATGAGCAGTTCTTC.

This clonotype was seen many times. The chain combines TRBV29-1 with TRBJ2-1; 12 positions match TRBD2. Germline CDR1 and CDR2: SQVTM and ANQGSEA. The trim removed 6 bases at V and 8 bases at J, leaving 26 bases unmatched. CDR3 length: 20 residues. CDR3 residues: CSVPGQIGQGLAGFGDEQFF. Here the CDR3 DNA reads TGCAGCGTACCTGGACAGATCGGGCAAGGACTAGCGGGATTCGGCGATGAGCAGTTCTTC.

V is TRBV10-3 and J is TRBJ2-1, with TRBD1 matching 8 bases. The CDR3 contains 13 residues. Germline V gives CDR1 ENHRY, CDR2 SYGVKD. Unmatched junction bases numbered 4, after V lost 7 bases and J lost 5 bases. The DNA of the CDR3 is TGTGCCATCACGGACAGGGAAAACAATGAGCAGTTCTTC. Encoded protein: CAITDRENNEQFF.

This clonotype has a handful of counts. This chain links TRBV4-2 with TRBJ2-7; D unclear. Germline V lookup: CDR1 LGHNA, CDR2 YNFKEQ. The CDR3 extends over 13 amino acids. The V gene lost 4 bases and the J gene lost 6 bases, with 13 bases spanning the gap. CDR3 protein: CASSPDPPGEQYF. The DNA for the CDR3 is TGTGCCAGCAGCCCCGACCCTCCTGGCGAGCAGTACTTC.

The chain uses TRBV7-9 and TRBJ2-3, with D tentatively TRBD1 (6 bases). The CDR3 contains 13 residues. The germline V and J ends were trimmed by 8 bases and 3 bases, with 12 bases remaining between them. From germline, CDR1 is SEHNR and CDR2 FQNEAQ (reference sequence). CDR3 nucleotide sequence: TGTGCCAGCCTCGGGCAGGGGACAGATACGCAGTATTTT. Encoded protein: CASLGQGTDTQYF.

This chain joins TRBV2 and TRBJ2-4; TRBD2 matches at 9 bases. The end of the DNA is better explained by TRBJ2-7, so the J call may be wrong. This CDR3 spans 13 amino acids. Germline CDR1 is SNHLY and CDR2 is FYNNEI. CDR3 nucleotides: TGTGCCAGCAGTGGACTAGCGGACTGCGAGCAGTACTTC. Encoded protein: CASSGLADCEQYF.

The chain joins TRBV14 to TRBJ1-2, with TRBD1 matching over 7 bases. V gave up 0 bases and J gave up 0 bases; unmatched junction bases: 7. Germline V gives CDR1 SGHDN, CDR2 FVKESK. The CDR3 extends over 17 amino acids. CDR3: CASSQDVDRKANYGYTF. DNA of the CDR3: TGTGCCAGCAGCCAAGATGTGGACAGGAAAGCTAACTATGGCTACACCTTC.

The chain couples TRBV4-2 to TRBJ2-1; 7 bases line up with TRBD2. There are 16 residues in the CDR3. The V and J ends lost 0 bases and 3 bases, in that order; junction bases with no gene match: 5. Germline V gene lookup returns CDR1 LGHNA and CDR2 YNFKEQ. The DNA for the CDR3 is TGTGCCAGCAGCCAAGATGGGACTACGCTCTACAATGAGCAGTTCTTC. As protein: CASSQDGTTLYNEQFF.

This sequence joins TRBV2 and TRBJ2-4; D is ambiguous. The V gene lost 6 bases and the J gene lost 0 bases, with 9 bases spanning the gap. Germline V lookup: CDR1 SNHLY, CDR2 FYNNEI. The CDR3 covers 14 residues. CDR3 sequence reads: CASRLPLAKNIQYF. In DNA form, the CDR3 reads TGTGCCAGCAGGCTACCTCTAGCCAAAAACATTCAGTACTTC. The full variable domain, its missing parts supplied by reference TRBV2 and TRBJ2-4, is EPEVTQTPSHQVTQMGQEVILRCVPISNHLYFYWYRQILGQKVEFLVSFYNNEISEKSEIFDDQFSVERPDGSNFTLKIRSTKLEDSAMYFCASRLPLAKNIQYFGAGTRLSVL.

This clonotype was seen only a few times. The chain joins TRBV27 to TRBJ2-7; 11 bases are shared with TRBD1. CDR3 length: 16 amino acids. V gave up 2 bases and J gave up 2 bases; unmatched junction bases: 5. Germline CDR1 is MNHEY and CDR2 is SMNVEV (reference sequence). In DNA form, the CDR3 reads TGTGCCAGCAGTTTACACGGGACAGGGGGTGCCTACGAGCAGTACTTC. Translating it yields CASSLHGTGGAYEQYF.

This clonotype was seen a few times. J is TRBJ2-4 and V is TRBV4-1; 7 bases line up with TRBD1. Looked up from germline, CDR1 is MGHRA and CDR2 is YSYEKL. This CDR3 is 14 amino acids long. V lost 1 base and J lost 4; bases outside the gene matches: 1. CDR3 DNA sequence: TGCGCCAGCAGCCAAGGACAGGGAAAAAACATTCAGTACTTC. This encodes CASSQGQGKNIQYF.

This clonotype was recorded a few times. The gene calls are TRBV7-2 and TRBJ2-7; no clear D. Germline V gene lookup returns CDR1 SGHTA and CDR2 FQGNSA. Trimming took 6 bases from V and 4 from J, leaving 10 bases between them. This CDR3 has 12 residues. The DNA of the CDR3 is TGTGCCAGCAGGTCCCGTAAGTACGAGCAGTACTTC. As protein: CASRSRKYEQYF.

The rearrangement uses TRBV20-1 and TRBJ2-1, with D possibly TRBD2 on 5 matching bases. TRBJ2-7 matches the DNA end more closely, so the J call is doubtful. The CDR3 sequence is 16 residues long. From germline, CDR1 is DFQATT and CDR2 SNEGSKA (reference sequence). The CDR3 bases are TGCAGTGCTAGAGATCCCAAGGCTAGCCTCTCCTACGAGCAGTACTTC. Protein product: CSARDPKASLSYEQYF.

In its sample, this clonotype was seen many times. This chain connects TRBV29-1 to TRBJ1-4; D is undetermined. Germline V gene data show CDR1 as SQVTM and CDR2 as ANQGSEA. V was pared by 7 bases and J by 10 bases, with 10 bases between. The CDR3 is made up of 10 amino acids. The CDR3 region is CSAYRGKLFF. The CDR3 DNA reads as TGCAGCGCCTACAGAGGAAAACTGTTTTTT. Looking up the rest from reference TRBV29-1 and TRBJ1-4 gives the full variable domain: SAVISQKPSRDICQRGTSLTIQCQVDSQVTMMFWYRQQPGQSLTLIATANQGSEATYESGFVIDKFPISRPNLTFSTLTVSNMSPEDSSIYLCSAYRGKLFFGSGTQLSVL.

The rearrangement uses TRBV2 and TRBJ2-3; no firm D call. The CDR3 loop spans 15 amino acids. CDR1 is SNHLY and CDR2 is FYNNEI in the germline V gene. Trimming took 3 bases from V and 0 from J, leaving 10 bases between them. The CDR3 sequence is CASSEGGASTDTQYF. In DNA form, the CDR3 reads TGTGCCAGCAGTGAGGGCGGAGCTAGCACAGATACGCAGTATTTT.

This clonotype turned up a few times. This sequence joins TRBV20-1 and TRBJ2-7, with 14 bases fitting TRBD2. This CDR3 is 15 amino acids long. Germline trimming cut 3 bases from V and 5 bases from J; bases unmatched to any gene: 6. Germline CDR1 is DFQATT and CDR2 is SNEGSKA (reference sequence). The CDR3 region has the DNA TGCAGTGCTAGCCGACTAGCGGGAGGGCCCCACGAGCAGTACTTC. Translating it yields CSASRLAGGPHEQYF.

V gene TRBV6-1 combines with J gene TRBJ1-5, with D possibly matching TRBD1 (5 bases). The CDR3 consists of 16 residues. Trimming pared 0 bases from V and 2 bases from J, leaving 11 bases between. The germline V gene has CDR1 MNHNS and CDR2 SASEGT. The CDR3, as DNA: TGTGCCAGCAGTGAAGCCTCCGGGGGTGGCAATCAGCCCCAGCATTTT. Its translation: CASSEASGGGNQPQHF.

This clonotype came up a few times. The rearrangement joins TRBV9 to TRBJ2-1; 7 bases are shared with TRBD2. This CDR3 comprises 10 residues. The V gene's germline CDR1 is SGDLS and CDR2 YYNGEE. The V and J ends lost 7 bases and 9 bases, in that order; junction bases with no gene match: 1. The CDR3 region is CASGGVEQFF. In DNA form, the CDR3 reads TGTGCCAGCGGGGGGGTTGAGCAGTTCTTC.

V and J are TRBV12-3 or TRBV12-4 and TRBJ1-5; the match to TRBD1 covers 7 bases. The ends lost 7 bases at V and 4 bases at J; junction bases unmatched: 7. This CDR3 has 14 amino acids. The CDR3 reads CASTDRPSNQPQHF. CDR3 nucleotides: TGTGCCAGCACGGACAGGCCCTCTAATCAGCCCCAGCATTTT.

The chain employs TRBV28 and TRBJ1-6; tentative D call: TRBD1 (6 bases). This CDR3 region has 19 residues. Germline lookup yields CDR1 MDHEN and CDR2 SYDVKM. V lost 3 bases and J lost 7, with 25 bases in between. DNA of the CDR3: TGTGCCAGCAGTTTGTTCACCCCATCGTTAGGGGGGAACAATTCACCCCTCCACTTT. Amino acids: CASSLFTPSLGGNNSPLHF.

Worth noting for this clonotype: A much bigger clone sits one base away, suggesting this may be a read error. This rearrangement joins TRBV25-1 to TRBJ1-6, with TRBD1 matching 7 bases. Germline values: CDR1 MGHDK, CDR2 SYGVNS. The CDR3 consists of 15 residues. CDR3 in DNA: TGTGCCAGCAGTAACAGGGGTATCTTTAATTCACCCCCCCACTTT. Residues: CASSNRGIFNSPPHF. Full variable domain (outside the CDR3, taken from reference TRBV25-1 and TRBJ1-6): EADIYQTPRYLVIGTGKKITLECSQTMGHDKMYWYQQDPGMELHLIHYSYGVNSTEKGDLSSESTVSRIRTEHFPLTLESARPSHTSQYLCASSNRGIFNSPPHFGNGTRLTVT.

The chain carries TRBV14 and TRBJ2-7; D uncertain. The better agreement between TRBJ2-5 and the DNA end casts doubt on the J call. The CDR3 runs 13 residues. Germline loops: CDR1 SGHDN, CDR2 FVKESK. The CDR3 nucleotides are TGTGCCAGCAGCTCCCAGATCATTGAGACCCAGTACTTC. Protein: CASSSQIIETQYF.

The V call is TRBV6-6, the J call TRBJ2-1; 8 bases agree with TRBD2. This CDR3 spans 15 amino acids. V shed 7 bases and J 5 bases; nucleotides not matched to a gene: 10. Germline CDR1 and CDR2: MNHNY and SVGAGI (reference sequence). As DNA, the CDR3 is TGTGCCAGCAAAAACGGGAGGGCCGCAGACAATGAGCAGTTCTTC. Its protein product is CASKNGRAADNEQFF.